Listed below are T cell receptor beta chains from one sample, sequenced in a study of shared clonotypes between healthy human individuals. The table came from immunoSEQ multiplex PCR; TCRdb's copy has only in-frame clones and leaves some out. The table records about 2.4 million clones, approximately 94% of them present only once. The sample comprised naive CD4+ T cells sorted from blood. The receptors come from a man between 18 and 35 years old in good health. Both conserved end residues are part of each CDR3. Fields, in order: J gene, D gene, clone size, V gene, CDR3 protein, CDR3 DNA. The D gene is left open where the match is weak. Not all rows give a size; the values are once, few, many and, for expanded clones, a class.

TRBJ2-1	-	-	TRBV18	CASSPDGAYNEQFF	TGTGCCAGCTCACCTGACGGTGCCTACAATGAGCAGTTCTTC
TRBJ2-2	TRBD1	-	TRBV11-3	CASSSGQGMAGELFF	TGTGCCAGCAGCTCGGGACAGGGCATGGCCGGGGAGCTGTTTTTT
TRBJ1-4	-	-	TRBV30	CAWSGVVPNEKLFF	TGTGCCTGGAGTGGGGTAGTCCCTAATGAAAAACTGTTTTTT
TRBJ1-1	TRBD1	-	TRBV6-5	CASSYQTGTTEAFF	TGTGCCAGCAGTTACCAGACAGGGACCACTGAAGCTTTCTTT
TRBJ1-1	-	-	TRBV15	CATSRDPSGFGTEAFF	TGTGCCACCAGCAGAGATCCCTCAGGGTTCGGGACTGAAGCTTTCTTT
TRBJ1-5	-	-	TRBV10-2	CASSEYRYSNQPQHF	TGCGCCAGCAGTGAGTACAGGTATAGCAATCAGCCCCAGCATTTT
TRBJ2-5	-	-	TRBV6-6	CASSWGSLSPETQYF	TGTGCCAGCAGTTGGGGATCGTTGTCTCCAGAGACCCAGTACTTC
TRBJ2-1	-	-	TRBV19	CASSRGTFSYNEQFF	TGTGCCAGTAGTCGGGGGACTTTCTCCTACAATGAGCAGTTCTTC
TRBJ1-1	TRBD1	-	TRBV2	CASRPGQGMNTEAFF	TGTGCCAGCAGGCCGGGACAGGGGATGAACACTGAAGCTTTCTTT
TRBJ2-6	-	-	TRBV4-1	CASSQRPLADRTGANVLTF	TGCGCCAGCAGCCAAAGACCACTGGCCGACCGAACTGGGGCCAACGTCCTGACTTTC
TRBJ2-3	-	once	TRBV2	CASREQGGGTDTQYF	TGTGCCAGCAGGGAACAGGGAGGAGGCACAGATACGCAGTATTTT
TRBJ2-2	-	-	TRBV6-6	CASRSTGTTGELFF	TGTGCCAGCAGGTCTACAGGGACGACCGGGGAGCTGTTTTTT
TRBJ2-4	-	once	TRBV6-5	CASSSTSLAKNIQYF	TGTGCCAGCAGTTCGACAAGTCTAGCCAAAAACATTCAGTACTTC
TRBJ2-7	-	once	TRBV5-1	CASSLASPSYEQYF	TGCGCCAGCAGCTTGGCCTCTCCCTCTTACGAGCAGTACTTC
TRBJ2-7	-	-	TRBV5-1	CASSRLMSSYEQYF	TGCGCCAGCAGCAGACTCATGAGCTCCTACGAGCAGTACTTC
TRBJ1-1	-	once	TRBV29-1	CSVGRGRNTEAFF	TGCAGCGTGGGACGGGGGAGGAACACTGAAGCTTTCTTT
TRBJ1-5	-	-	TRBV5-5	CASSLGGHYSNQPQHF	TGTGCCAGCAGCTTGGGCGGCCACTATAGCAATCAGCCCCAGCATTTT
TRBJ2-7	TRBD2	once	TRBV27	CASRLQGTLAGGSYEQYF	TGTGCCAGCAGGTTACAGGGGACCCTAGCGGGAGGGTCCTACGAGCAGTACTTC
TRBJ2-7	TRBD1	-	TRBV18	CASSPVGQNYEQYF	TGTGCCAGCTCACCAGTGGGACAGAACTACGAGCAGTACTTC
TRBJ1-2	-	-	TRBV6-5	CASSYSGDYGYTF	TGTGCCAGCAGTTACTCCGGAGACTATGGCTACACCTTC
TRBJ2-7	TRBD2	once	TRBV5-1	CASSLGAGPSYEQYF	TGCGCCAGCAGCTTGGGAGCGGGGCCTTCCTACGAGCAGTACTTC
TRBJ2-7	-	-	TRBV4-1	CASSRTASYEQYF	TGCGCCAGCAGCCGGACAGCGAGCTACGAGCAGTACTTC
TRBJ2-1	TRBD2	-	TRBV10-2	CASSWASGPGFF	TGCGCCAGCAGTTGGGCTAGCGGGCCAGGGTTCTTC
TRBJ2-7	TRBD2	-	TRBV7-9	CASSLDRVAGDEQYF	TGTGCCAGCAGCTTAGATCGGGTAGCGGGAGATGAGCAGTACTTC
TRBJ2-3	TRBD2	-	TRBV5-6	CASSSPTSAYTDTQYF	TGTGCCAGCAGCTCCCCGACTAGCGCCTACACAGATACGCAGTATTTT
TRBJ1-5	-	-	TRBV6-5	CASSLNRNQPQHF	TGTGCCAGCAGTTTAAACAGGAATCAGCCCCAGCATTTT
TRBJ1-1	-	-	TRBV28	CASGQSGRRTEAFF	TGTGCCAGCGGACAATCCGGGCGGAGGACTGAAGCTTTCTTT
TRBJ2-1	TRBD1	once	TRBV5-1	CASSTSGTAYNEQFF	TGCGCCAGCAGCACGTCCGGGACAGCCTACAATGAGCAGTTCTTC
TRBJ1-6	-	-	TRBV30	CAWNIGGENSPLHF	TGTGCCTGGAATATAGGGGGGGAGAATTCACCCCTCCACTTT
TRBJ1-1	TRBD1	-	TRBV6-5	CASSGRQGNTEAFF	TGTGCCAGCAGTGGAAGACAGGGGAACACTGAAGCTTTCTTT
TRBJ2-7	TRBD1	-	TRBV25-1	CASSVGQGSYEQYF	TGTGCCAGCAGTGTGGGACAGGGATCCTACGAGCAGTACTTC
TRBJ2-7	-	-	TRBV7-9	CASSLARAAEQYF	TGTGCCAGCAGCTTAGCGCGAGCGGCCGAGCAGTACTTC
TRBJ2-7	-	-	TRBV30	CASLAPLGLRSSYEQYF	TGTGCCTCTCTGGCCCCACTCGGACTACGGAGCTCCTACGAGCAGTACTTC
TRBJ2-5	TRBD2	few	TRBV5-6	CASSLGLAGETQYF	TGTGCCAGCAGCTTGGGACTAGCGGGAGAGACCCAGTACTTC